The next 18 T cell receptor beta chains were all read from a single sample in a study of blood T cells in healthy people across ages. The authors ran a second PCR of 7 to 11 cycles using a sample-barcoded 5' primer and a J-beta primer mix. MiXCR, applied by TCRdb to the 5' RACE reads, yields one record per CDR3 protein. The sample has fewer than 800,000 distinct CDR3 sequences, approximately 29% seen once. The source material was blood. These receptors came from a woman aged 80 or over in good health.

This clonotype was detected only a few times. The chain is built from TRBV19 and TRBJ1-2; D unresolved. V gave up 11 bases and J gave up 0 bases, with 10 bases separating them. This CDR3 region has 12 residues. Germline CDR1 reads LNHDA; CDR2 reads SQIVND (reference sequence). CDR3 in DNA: TGTGCCTATAAGGACCCTAACTATGGCTACACCTTC. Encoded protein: CAYKDPNYGYTF.

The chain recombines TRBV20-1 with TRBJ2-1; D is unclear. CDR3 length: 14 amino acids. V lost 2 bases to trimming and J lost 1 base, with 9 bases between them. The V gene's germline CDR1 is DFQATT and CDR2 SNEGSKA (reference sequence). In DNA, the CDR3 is TGCAGTGCTAGACTCTGGGGATCCTACAATGAGCAGTTCTTC. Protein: CSARLWGSYNEQFF.

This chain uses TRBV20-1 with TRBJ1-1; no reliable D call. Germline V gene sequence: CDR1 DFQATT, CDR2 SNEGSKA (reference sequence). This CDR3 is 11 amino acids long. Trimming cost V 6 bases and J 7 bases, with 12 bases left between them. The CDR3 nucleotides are TGCAGTGCGACTTGGAGCAATGAAGCTTTCTTT. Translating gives CSATWSNEAFF.

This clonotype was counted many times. The CDR3 reads CASSPGGAGNYGYTF. DNA for the CDR3: TGTGCCAGCAGCCCGGGGGGTGCAGGAAACTATGGCTACACCTTC. The chain couples TRBV7-2 to TRBJ1-2, with D possibly matching TRBD1 (5 bases). The CDR3 runs to 15 residues. Germline V gene data show CDR1 as SGHTA and CDR2 as FQGNSA. The germline V and J ends were trimmed by 5 bases and 2 bases, with 15 bases remaining between them.

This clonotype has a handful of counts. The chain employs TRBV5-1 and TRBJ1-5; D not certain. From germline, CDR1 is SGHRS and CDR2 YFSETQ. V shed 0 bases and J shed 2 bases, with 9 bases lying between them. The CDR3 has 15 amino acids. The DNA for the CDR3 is TGCGCCAGCAGCTTGGGTCCGGAGCGCAATCAGCCCCAGCATTTT. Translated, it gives CASSLGPERNQPQHF. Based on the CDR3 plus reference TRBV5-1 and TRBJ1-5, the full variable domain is KAGVTQTPRYLIKTRGQQVTLSCSPISGHRSVSWYQQTPGQGLQFLFEYFSETQRNKGNFPGRFSGRQFSNSRSEMNVSTLELGDSALYLCASSLGPERNQPQHFGDGTRLSIL.

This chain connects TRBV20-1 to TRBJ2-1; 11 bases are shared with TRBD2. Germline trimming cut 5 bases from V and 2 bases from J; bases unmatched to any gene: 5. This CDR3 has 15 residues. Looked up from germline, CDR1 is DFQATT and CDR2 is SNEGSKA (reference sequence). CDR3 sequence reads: CSAPRLAGPYNEQFF. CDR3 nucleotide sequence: TGCAGTGCTCCAAGACTAGCGGGACCCTACAATGAGCAGTTCTTC.

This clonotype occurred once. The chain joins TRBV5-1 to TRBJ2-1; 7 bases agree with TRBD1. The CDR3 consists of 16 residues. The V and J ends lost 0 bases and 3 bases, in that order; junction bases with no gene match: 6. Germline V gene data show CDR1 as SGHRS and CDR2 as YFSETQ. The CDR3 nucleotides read TGCGCCAGCAGCTTGGACCCGACAGGGATCTACAATGAGCAGTTCTTC. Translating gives CASSLDPTGIYNEQFF.

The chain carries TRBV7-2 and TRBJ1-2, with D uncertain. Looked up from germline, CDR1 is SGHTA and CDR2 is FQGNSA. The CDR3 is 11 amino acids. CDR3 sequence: CVRGESGGYTF. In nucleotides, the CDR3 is TGTGTCAGAGGAGAGAGTGGCGGCTACACCTTC.

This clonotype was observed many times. CDR3 nucleotides: TGTGCCAGCAGTTACTCGATTGCTGACGGTTCGATGGGAGGCTACACCTTC. Protein: CASSYSIADGSMGGYTF. The chain employs TRBV6-5 and TRBJ1-2; D call uncertain. The germline gives CDR1 MNHEY, CDR2 SVGAGI. This CDR3 contains 17 residues. V was cut by 0 bases and J by 8 bases, with 22 bases left in between.

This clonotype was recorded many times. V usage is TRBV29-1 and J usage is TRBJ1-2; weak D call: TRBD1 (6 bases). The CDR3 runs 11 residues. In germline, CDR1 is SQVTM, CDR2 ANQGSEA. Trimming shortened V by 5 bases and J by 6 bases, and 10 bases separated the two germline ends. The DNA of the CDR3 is TGCAGCGTTTCACAGGGAAATGGCTACACCTTC. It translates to CSVSQGNGYTF.

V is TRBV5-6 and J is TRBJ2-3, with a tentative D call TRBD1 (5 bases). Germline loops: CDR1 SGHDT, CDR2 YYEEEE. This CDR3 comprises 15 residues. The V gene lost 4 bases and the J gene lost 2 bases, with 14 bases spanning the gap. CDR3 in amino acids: CASSLGAWDTDTQYF. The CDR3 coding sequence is TGTGCCAGCAGCCTTGGGGCTTGGGACACAGATACGCAGTATTTT.

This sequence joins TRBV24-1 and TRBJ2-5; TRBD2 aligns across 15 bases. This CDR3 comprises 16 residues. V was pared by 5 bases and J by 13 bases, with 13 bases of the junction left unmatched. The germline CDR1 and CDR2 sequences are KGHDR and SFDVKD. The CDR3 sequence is CATSARTSGGVNERYF. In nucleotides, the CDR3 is TGTGCCACCAGTGCCAGGACTAGCGGGGGGGTTAATGAGCGGTACTTC.

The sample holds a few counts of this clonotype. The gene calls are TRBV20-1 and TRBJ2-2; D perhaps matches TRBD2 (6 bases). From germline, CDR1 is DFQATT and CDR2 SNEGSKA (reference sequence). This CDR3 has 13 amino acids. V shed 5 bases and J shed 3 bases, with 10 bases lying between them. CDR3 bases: TGCAGTGCTTCCAGACTAGACACCGGGGAGCTGTTTTTT. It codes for CSASRLDTGELFF.

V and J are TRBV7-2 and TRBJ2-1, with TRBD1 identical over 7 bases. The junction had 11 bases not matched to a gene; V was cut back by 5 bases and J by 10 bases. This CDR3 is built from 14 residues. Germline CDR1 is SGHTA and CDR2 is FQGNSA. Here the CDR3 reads CASSPGGPKGEQFF. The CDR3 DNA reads TGTGCCAGCAGCCCAGGGGGACCCAAGGGGGAGCAGTTCTTC.

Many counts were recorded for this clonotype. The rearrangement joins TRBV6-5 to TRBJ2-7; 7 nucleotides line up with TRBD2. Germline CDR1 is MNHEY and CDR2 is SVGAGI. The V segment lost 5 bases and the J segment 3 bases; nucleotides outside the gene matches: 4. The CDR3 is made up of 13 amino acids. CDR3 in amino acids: CASSPPGGYEQYF. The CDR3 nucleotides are TGTGCCAGCAGTCCGCCGGGGGGCTACGAGCAGTACTTC.

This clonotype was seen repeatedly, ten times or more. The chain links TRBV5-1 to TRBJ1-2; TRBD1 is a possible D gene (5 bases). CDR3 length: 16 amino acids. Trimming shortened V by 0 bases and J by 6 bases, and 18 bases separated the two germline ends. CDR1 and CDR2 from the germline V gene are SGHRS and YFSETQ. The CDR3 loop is CASSLALGDGEDGYTF. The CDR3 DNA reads TGCGCCAGCAGCTTGGCCTTGGGGGACGGAGAGGATGGCTACACCTTC.

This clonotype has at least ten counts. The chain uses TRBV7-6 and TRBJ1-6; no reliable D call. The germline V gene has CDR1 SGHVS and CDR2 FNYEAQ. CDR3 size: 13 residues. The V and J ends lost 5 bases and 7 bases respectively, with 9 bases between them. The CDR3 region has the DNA TGTGCCAGCAGCCTTAAGGAGAATTCACCCCTCCACTTT. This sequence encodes CASSLKENSPLHF. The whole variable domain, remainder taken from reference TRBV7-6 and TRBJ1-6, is GAGVSQSPRYKVTKRGQDVALRCDPISGHVSLYWYRQALGQGPEFLTYFNYEAQQDKSGLPNDRFSAERPEGSISTLTIQRTEQRDSAMYRCASSLKENSPLHFGNGTRLTVT.

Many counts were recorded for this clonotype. CDR3 amino acids: CASSKPPRPAGQGAKETQYF. The DNA of the CDR3 is TGTGCCAGCAGCAAACCCCCCCGACCCGCAGGACAGGGGGCTAAAGAGACCCAGTACTTC. This chain joins TRBV21-1 and TRBJ2-5; the table's D call, TRBD1, has no DNA check behind it. TRBV21-1 is a recognized pseudogene. This CDR3 contains 20 residues.